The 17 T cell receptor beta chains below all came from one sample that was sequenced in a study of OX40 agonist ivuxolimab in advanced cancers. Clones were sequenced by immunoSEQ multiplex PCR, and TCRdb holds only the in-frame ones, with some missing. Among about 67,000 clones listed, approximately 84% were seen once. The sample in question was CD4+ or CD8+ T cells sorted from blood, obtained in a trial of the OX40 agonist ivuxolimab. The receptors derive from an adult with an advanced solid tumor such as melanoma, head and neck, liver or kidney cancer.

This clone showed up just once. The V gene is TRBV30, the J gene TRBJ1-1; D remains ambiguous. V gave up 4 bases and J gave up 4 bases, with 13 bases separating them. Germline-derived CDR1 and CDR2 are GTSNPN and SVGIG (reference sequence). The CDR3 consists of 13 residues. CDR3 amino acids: CAWTGFSGTEAFF. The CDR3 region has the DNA TGTGCCTGGACGGGATTTAGCGGCACTGAAGCTTTCTTT.

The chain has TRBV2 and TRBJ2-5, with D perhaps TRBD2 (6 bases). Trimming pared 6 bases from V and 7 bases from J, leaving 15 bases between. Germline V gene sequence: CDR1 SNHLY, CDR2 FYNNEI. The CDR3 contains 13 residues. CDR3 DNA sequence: TGTGCCAGCAGCCTCGGAGGGCCGGGGACCCAGTACTTC. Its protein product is CASSLGGPGTQYF.

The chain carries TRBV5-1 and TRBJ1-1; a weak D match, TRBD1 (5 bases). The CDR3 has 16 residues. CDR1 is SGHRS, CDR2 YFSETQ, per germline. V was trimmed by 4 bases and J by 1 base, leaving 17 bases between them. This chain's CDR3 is CASSPPTGPENTEAFF. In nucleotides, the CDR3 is TGCGCCAGCAGCCCCCCCACAGGCCCCGAGAACACTGAAGCTTTCTTT.

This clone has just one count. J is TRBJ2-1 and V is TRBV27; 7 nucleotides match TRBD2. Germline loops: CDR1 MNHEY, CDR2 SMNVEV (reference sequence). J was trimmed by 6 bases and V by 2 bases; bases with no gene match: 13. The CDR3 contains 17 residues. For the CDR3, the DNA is TGTGCCAGCAGTTTAGGGGCTAGCGGTAGTCCCCTCAATGAGCAGTTCTTC. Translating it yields CASSLGASGSPLNEQFF.

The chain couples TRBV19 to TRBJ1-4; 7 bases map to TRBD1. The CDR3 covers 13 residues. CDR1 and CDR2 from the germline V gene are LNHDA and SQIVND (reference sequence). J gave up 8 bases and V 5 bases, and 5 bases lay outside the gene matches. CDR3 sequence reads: CASSEGQVEKLFF. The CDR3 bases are TGTGCCAGTAGTGAAGGACAGGTCGAAAAACTGTTTTTT.

The CDR3: CASSEGYRGYEQYF. Written as DNA, the CDR3 is TGTGCCAGCAGTGAAGGGTACAGGGGCTACGAGCAGTACTTC. The chain joins TRBV6-1 to TRBJ2-7; 7 bases map to TRBD1. Per the germline V gene, CDR1 is MNHNS and CDR2 is SASEGT. Germline trimming cut 1 base from V and 3 bases from J; bases unmatched to any gene: 3. CDR3 size: 14 residues.

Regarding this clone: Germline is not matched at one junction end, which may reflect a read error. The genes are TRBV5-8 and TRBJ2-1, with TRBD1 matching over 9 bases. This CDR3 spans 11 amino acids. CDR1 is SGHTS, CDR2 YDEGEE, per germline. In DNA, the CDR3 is TGTGCCAGCAGGGGTCGGGACAGGGAGGTCTTC. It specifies CASRGRDREVF.

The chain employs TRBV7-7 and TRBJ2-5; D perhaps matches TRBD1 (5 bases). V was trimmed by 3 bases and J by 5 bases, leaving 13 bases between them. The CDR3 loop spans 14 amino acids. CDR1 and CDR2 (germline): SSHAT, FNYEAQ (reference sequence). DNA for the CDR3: TGTGCCAGCAGCTTGGGTGGGGCGAGGGAGACCCAGTACTTC. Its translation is CASSLGGARETQYF.

The CDR3 nucleotides read TGTGCCAGCAGTCCGACAGGGAATGGTGCCGGGGAGCTGTTTTTT. It specifies CASSPTGNGAGELFF. The gene calls are TRBV6-6 and TRBJ2-2; TRBD1 aligns across 7 bases. Looked up from germline, CDR1 is MNHNY and CDR2 is SVGAGI (reference sequence). The CDR3 runs 15 residues. J was trimmed by 6 bases and V by 5 bases; bases with no gene match: 9.

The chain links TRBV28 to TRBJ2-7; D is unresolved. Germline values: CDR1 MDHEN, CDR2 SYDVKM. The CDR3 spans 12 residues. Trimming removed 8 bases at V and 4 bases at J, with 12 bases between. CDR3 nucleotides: TGTGCCAGCGGCCTTGTGGGGTACGAGCAGTACTTC. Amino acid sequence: CASGLVGYEQYF.

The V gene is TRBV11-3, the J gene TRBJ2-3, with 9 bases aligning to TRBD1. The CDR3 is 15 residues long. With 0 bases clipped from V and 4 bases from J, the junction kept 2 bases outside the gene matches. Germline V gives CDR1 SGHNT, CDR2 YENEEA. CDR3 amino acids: CASSLEGQGPDTQYF. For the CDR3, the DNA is TGTGCCAGCAGCTTAGAAGGACAGGGGCCAGATACGCAGTATTTT.

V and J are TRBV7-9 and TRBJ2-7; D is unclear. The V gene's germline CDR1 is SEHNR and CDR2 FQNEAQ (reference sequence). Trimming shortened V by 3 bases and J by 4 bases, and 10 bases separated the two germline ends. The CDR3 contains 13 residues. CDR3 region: CASSLTPVYEQYF. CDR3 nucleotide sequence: TGTGCCAGCAGCTTGACACCGGTATACGAGCAGTACTTC. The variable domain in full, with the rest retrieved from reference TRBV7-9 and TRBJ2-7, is DTGVSQNPRHKITKRGQNVTFRCDPISEHNRLYWYRQTLGQGPEFLTYFQNEAQLEKSRLLSDRFSAERPKGSFSTLEIQRTEQGDSAMYLCASSLTPVYEQYFGPGTRLTVT.

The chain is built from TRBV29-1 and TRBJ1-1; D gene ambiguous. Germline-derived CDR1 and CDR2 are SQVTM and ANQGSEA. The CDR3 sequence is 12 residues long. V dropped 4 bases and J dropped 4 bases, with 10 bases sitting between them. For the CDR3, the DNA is TGCAGCGTTGGGGAGTCGGGCACTGAAGCTTTCTTT. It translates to CSVGESGTEAFF.

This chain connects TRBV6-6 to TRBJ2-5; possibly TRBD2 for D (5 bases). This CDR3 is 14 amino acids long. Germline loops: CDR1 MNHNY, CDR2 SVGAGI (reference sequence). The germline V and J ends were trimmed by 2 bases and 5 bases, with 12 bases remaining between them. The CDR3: CASSYPSERETQYF. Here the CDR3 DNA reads TGTGCCAGCAGTTACCCTTCGGAGCGGGAGACCCAGTACTTC.

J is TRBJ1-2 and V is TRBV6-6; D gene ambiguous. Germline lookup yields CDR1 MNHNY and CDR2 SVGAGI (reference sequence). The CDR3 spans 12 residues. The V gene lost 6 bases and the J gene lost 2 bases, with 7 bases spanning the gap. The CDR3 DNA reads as TGTGCCAGCAGCCGGGCAAACTATGGCTACACCTTC. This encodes CASSRANYGYTF.

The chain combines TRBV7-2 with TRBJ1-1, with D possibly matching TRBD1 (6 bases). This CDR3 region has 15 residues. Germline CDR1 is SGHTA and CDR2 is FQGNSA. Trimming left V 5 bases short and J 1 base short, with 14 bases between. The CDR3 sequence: CASSPGAGANTEAFF. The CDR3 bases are TGTGCCAGCAGCCCCGGGGCGGGGGCGAACACTGAAGCTTTCTTT.

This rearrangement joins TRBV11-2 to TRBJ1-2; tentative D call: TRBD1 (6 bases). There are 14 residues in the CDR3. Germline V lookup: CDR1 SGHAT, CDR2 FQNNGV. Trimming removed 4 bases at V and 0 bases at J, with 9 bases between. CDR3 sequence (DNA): TGTGCCAGCAGCTACCGGGGGCCTAACTATGGCTACACCTTC. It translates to CASSYRGPNYGYTF.